This entry features one T cell receptor beta chain sequence. Generated by immunoSEQ multiplex PCR, the TCRdb table keeps only in-frame clones and is missing some. The table records about 35,000 clones, roughly 80% of them present only once. The source of the sample is a study of STAT5B mutations in CD4+ large granular lymphocyte leukemia. The sequence was obtained from a human donor in good health. The specimen sequenced was CD4+ T cells from blood buffy coats.

CDR3 bases: TGTGCCAGCAGCTTCTGGACTAGCGGGACCGACGAGCAGTACTTC. Protein sequence: CASSFWTSGTDEQYF. The V and J genes are TRBV5-4 and TRBJ2-7, with 12 positions matching TRBD2. V dropped 2 bases and J dropped 5; count of bases not matched to a gene: 5. The CDR3 sequence is 15 residues long. Germline CDR1 and CDR2: SGHNT and YYREEE (reference sequence).